This TCR beta chain was obtained from a study of chemoradiotherapy in HPV16-positive cancers (dated by TCRdb to 2022 to 2024). Background on the whole study: Candidate HPV-specific T-cell clones and common TCR motifs were defined through functional T-cell assays on cells from a couple of HPV16-positive patients. The study asked whether T-cell immunity to the HPV oncoproteins E6 and E7 changes during chemoradiotherapy and whether this immunity affects survival. The candidate HPV-specific TCRs and motifs were then tracked in TCR repertoires from some 86 patients with HPV-related cancers. The research as a whole found: Improved recurrence-free survival in HPV16-positive patients was associated with expansion of HPV-responsive T cells during chemoradiotherapy. The functional definition of HPV-specific T cells was derived from only a couple of HPV16-positive patients, and the survival association was reported for HPV16-positive patients. Expansion of candidate HPV-specific clones and E7-related TCR motifs was observed in the tumor microenvironment during treatment, whereas no such expansion was observed for non-HPV-specific T cells.

This clone was found a few times. The antigen it binds to is not known. No much larger clone exists at a distance of one base, and base qualities are not known. Repertoires were sampled multiple times during chemoradiotherapy, which allowed clonal expansion in the tumor microenvironment to be followed. Library generation was performed with the immunoSEQ multiplex PCR assay. TCRdb took this table from immuneACCESS and kept in-frame rearrangements with V and J called. Such tables lack part of the clones; where checked against another copy, unresolved V genes explain under half of the gap, and the rest is unexplained. The sample profile shows about 25,000 clones; around nine tenths of them were found once. The ten largest make up 20% to 25% of the sample. The CDR3 covers 14 residues, taking in both the cysteine and the phenylalanine. Only the CDR3 portion is preserved as DNA: 42 bases, with reading frame beginning at the first base. V loses 4 bases at its end and J loses 5 bases; junction bases beyond the gene matches: 4. CDR1 SGHRS and CDR2 YFSETQ were looked up in the germline V gene.

The receptor was isolated from a human donor with HPV-associated anogenital cancer. The specimen was blood, collected from a patient who underwent chemoradiotherapy. The rearrangement joined TRBV5-1 to TRBJ1-4; 8 bases in between match TRBD1. The CDR3 in this case is CASSTGTGNEKLFF. The DNA sequence reads TGCGCCAGCAGCACCGGGACAGGCAATGAAAAACTGTTTTTT. The CDR3 plus the reference TRBV5-1 and TRBJ1-4 genes for the other parts give the full variable domain: KAGVTQTPRYLIKTRGQQVTLSCSPISGHRSVSWYQQTPGQGLQFLFEYFSETQRNKGNFPGRFSGRQFSNSRSEMNVSTLELGDSALYLCASSTGTGNEKLFFGSGTQLSVL.